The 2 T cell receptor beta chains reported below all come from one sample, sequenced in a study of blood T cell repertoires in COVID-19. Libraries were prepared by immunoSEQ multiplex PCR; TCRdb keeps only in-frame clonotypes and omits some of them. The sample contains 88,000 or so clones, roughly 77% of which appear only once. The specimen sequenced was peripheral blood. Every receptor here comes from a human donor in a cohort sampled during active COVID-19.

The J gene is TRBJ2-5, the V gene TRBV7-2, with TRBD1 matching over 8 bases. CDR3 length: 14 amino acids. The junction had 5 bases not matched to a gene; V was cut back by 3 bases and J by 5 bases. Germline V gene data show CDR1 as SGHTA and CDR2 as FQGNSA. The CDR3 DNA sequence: TGTGCCAGCAGCTTCGGACAGGGCCAGGAGACCCAGTACTTC. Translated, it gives CASSFGQGQETQYF.

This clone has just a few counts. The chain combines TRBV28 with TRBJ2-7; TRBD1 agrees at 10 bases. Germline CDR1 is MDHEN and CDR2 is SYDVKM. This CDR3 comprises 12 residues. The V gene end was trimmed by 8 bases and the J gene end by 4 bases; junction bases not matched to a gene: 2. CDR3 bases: TGTGCCAGCGGGGACAGGGGATACGAGCAGTACTTC. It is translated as CASGDRGYEQYF.